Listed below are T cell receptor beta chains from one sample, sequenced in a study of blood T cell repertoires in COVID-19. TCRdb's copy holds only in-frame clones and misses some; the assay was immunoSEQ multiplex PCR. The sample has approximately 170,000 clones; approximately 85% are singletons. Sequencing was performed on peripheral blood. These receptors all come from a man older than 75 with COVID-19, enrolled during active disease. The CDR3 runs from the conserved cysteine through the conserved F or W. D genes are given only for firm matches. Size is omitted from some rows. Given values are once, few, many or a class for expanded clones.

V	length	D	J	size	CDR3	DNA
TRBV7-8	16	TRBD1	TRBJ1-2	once	CASSLGPAQGNYGYTF	TGTGCCAGCAGCTTGGGACCGGCACAGGGGAACTATGGCTACACCTTC
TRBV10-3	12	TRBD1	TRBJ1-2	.	CAISDGTAGYTF	TGTGCCATCAGTGACGGGACAGCCGGCTACACCTTC
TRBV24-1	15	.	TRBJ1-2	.	CATSASREANYGYTF	TGTGCCACCAGTGCCAGCAGGGAAGCTAACTATGGCTACACCTTC
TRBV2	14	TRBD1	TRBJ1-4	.	CASSEDRPDEKLFF	TGTGCCAGCAGTGAGGACAGGCCCGATGAAAAACTGTTTTTT
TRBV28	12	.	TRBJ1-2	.	CAAGGAGYGYTF	TGTGCCGCGGGGGGGGCGGGCTATGGCTACACCTTC
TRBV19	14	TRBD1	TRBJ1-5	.	CASTGQGASQPQHF	TGTGCCAGTACTGGACAGGGGGCTTCTCAGCCCCAGCATTTT
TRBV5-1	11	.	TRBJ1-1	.	CASSLAGEAFF	TGCGCCAGCAGCTTGGCGGGGGAAGCTTTCTTT
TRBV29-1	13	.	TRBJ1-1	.	CSAGGLSNTEAFF	TGCAGCGCCGGGGGGCTTTCGAACACTGAAGCTTTCTTT
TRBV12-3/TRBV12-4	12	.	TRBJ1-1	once	CASSYLEVEAFF	TGTGCCAGCAGTTACCTTGAGGTTGAAGCTTTCTTT
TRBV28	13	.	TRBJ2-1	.	CASSPGVYNEQFF	TGTGCCAGCAGTCCCGGGGTATACAATGAGCAGTTCTTC
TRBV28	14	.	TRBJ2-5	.	CASSSQGDQETQYF	TGTGCCAGCAGTTCACAGGGAGACCAAGAGACCCAGTACTTC
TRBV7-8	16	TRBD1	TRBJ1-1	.	CASSYRDRAMNTEAFF	TGTGCCAGCAGCTACCGGGACAGGGCGATGAACACTGAAGCTTTCTTT
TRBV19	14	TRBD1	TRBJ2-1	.	CASNRQGANNEQFF	TGTGCCAGTAATAGGCAGGGGGCCAACAATGAGCAGTTCTTC
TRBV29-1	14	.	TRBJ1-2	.	CSVERKEGADGYTF	TGCAGCGTTGAAAGAAAGGAGGGAGCGGATGGCTACACCTTC
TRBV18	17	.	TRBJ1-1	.	CASSPPIKGQRNTEAFF	TGTGCCAGCTCACCACCGATAAAAGGACAGAGGAACACTGAAGCTTTCTTT
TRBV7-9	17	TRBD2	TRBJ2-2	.	CASRRTSGGAGTGELFF	TGTGCCAGCAGAAGGACTAGCGGGGGTGCCGGAACCGGGGAGCTGTTTTTT
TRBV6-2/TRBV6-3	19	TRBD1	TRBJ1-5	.	CASSYSSTGDPSSNQPQHF	TGTGCCAGCAGCTATTCTTCCACAGGGGACCCTAGTAGCAATCAGCCCCAGCATTTT
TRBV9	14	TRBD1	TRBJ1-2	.	CASSVTTGNLGYTF	TGTGCCAGCAGCGTAACGACAGGGAATTTGGGCTACACCTTC
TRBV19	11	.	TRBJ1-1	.	CASSMSSEAFF	TGTGCCAGTAGTATGAGTAGTGAAGCTTTCTTT
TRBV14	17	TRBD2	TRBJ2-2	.	CASRPGRRGTNTGELFF	TGTGCCAGCAGGCCGGGCCGGCGGGGGACCAACACCGGGGAGCTGTTTTTT
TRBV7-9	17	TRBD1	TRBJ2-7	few	CASSLGGQGAPGYEQYF	TGTGCCAGCAGCTTAGGAGGACAGGGGGCTCCGGGGTACGAGCAGTACTTC
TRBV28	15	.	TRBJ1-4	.	CASSSQTGPNEKLFF	TGTGCCAGCAGTTCCCAGACAGGTCCCAATGAAAAACTGTTTTTT
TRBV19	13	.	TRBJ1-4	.	CASSINLNEKLFF	TGTGCCAGTAGTATCAACTTAAATGAAAAACTGTTTTTT
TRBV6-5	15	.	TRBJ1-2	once	CASSPRQVQTHGYTF	TGTGCCAGCAGTCCCCGACAGGTCCAGACTCATGGCTACACCTTC
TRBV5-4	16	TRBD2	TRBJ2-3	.	CASSLRLAGFTDTQYF	TGTGCCAGCAGCTTGCGGCTAGCGGGGTTCACAGATACGCAGTATTTT
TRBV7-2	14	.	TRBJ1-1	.	CASSAGRLNTEAFF	TGTGCCAGCAGCGCGGGTCGACTGAACACTGAAGCTTTCTTT
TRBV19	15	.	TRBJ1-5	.	CASSTSGGGNQPQHF	TGTGCCAGTAGTACTTCCGGGGGTGGCAATCAGCCCCAGCATTTT
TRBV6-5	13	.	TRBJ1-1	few	CASKGGPNTEAFF	TGTGCCAGCAAGGGGGGGCCGAACACTGAAGCTTTCTTT
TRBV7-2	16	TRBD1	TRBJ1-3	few	CASSNRDSRSGNTIYF	TGTGCCAGCAGCAACCGGGACAGCCGCTCTGGAAACACCATATATTTT
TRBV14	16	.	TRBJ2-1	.	CASSQLRAGVTDEQFF	TGTGCCAGCAGCCAACTTAGGGCAGGGGTAACCGATGAGCAGTTCTTC
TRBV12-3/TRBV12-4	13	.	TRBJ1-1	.	CASSFSGQGEAFF	TGTGCCAGCAGTTTTAGTGGGCAGGGGGAAGCTTTCTTT
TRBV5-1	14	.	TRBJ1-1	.	CASSLGPTGTEAFF	TGCGCCAGCAGCTTGGGGCCGACGGGTACTGAAGCTTTCTTT
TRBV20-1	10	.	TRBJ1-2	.	CLPSNYGYTF	TGCCTTCCCTCTAACTATGGCTACACCTTC
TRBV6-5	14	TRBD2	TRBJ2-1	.	CASRNSGEYNEQFF	TGTGCCAGCAGGAATAGCGGGGAGTACAATGAGCAGTTCTTC
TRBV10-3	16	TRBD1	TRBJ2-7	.	CAISESGGTGGREQYF	TGTGCCATCAGTGAGTCAGGGGGGACAGGGGGCCGCGAGCAGTACTTC
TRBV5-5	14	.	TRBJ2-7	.	CASSFRDRAYEQYF	TGTGCCAGCAGCTTCAGGGATCGCGCCTACGAGCAGTACTTC
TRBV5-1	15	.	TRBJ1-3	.	CASSLAGEVGNTIYF	TGCGCCAGCAGCTTGGCCGGGGAGGTTGGAAACACCATATATTTT
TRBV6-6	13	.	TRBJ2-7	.	CASSPVRGNEQYF	TGTGCCAGCAGCCCGGTCAGGGGTAACGAGCAGTACTTC
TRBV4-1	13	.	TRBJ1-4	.	CASSQTLGGKLFF	TGCGCCAGCAGCCAGACCCTGGGGGGAAAACTGTTTTTT
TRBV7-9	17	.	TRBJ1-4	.	CASSTSTTRDLNEKLFF	TGTGCCAGCAGCACTAGCACCACCCGGGACCTAAATGAAAAACTGTTTTTT
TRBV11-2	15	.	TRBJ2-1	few	CASSLGVSGHNEQFF	TGTGCCAGCAGCTTAGGAGTAAGCGGACACAATGAGCAGTTCTTC
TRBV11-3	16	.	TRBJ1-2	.	CASSLGGDLRENGYTF	TGTGCCAGCAGCTTAGGAGGGGACCTGCGGGAAAATGGCTACACCTTC
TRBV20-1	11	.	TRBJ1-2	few	CSATHSYGYTF	TGCAGTGCTACCCACAGCTATGGCTACACCTTC
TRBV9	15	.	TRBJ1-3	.	CASSVEAGPGNTIYF	TGTGCCAGCAGCGTAGAGGCAGGTCCCGGAAACACCATATATTTT
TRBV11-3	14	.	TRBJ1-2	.	CASSLGPTAEGYTF	TGTGCCAGCAGCTTAGGCCCCACCGCGGAGGGCTACACCTTC
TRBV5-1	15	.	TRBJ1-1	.	CASSLVAGFSTEAFF	TGCGCCAGCAGCTTGGTAGCAGGGTTTAGCACTGAAGCTTTCTTT
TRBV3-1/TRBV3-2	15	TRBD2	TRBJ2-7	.	CASSPTAGGPYEQYF	TGTGCCAGCAGCCCGACAGCGGGGGGGCCCTACGAGCAGTACTTC
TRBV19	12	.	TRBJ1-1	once	CASSISDTEAFF	TGTGCCAGTAGTATCTCGGACACTGAAGCTTTCTTT
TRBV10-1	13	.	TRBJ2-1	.	CASSESRLGGQFF	TGCGCCAGCAGTGAGTCGAGGTTAGGAGGGCAGTTCTTC
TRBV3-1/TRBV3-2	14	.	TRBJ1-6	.	CASSQDLGISPLHF	TGTGCCAGCAGCCAAGATCTCGGGATTTCACCCCTCCACTTT
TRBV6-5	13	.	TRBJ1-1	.	CASIRPGNTEAFF	TGTGCCAGCATCAGACCGGGGAACACTGAAGCTTTCTTT
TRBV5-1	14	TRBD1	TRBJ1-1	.	CASSLGGQGAEAFF	TGCGCCAGCAGCTTGGGGGGACAGGGCGCTGAAGCTTTCTTT
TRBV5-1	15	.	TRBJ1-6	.	CASSPSARINSPLHF	TGCGCCAGCAGCCCGTCTGCCAGAATTAATTCACCCCTCCACTTT
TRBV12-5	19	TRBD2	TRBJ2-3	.	CASGVTRGGHPASTDTQYF	TGTGCTAGTGGGGTCACACGCGGGGGGCATCCCGCCTCCACAGATACGCAGTATTTT